This T cell receptor beta chain came from a study of regulatory T cells in long-lasting Graves disease. Trimming left V 2 bases short and J 6 bases short, with 13 bases between. The CDR3 extends over 14 amino acids. CDR1 is ENHRY and CDR2 is SYGVKD in the germline V gene. Noted time point: newly diagnosed GD, antithyroid drugs for less than 3 months. PBMC RNA was the source of the TCR library. Construction of TCR beta libraries relied on iRepertoire HTBI primers and on Arm-PCR targeting CDR3 regions. A single record per CDR3 protein comes from TCRdb applying MiXCR to the multiplex PCR reads. The sample gives under 700,000 distinct CDR3 sequences, around 16% of which show up once; 20% to 25% is in the top ten. Ten or more counts support this clonotype. Its target is not known. Whole-study findings and limits: Accuracy could have been hurt by small sample size. TCR diversity was lower in persistent Graves' patients (versus newly diagnosed ones).

A further study also used this sample, focusing on T cells in Graves' hyperthyroidism and ophthalmopathy. That source reports: Criteria for exclusion of patients were uncontrolled infection, other autoimmune disease, pregnancy or lactation.

This receptor was identified in a woman aged 35 to 59 with Graves disease. This sequence joins TRBV10-3 and TRBJ1-1; D is uncertain. The starting material was peripheral blood mononuclear cells (PBMCs), obtained at new diagnosis, from a patient treated with antithyroid drugs. Here the CDR3 DNA reads TGTGCCATCAGTGAGATTTCAGGCCCCCCTGAAGCTTTCTTT. Amino acids: CAISEISGPPEAFF.